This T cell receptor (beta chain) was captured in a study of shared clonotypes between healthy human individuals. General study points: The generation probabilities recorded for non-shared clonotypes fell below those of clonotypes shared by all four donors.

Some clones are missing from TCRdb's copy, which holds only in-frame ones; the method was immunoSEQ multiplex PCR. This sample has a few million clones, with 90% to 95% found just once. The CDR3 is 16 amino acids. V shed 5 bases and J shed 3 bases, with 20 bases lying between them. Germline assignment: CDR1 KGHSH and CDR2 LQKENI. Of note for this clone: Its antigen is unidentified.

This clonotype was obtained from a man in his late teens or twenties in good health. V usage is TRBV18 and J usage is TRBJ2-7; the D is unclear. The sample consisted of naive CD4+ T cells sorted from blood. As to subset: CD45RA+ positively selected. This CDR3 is CASSAKGTVGIYEQYF. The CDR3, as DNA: TGTGCCAGCTCAGCAAAAGGAACAGTTGGGATCTACGAGCAGTACTTC.